This T cell receptor beta chain was sequenced in a study of blood T cell repertoires in COVID-19. In the study overall: There were acute and convalescent COVID-19 samples, and they came from the United States, Italy and Spain. PBMCs, B-cell-depleted T cells, or T cells provided the cDNA or gDNA that made up the material.

V was clipped by 7 bases and J by 1 base, with 17 bases between them. The germline V gene encodes CDR1 MNHEY and CDR2 SMNVEV (reference sequence). CDR3 length: 16 amino acids. A Seattle source enrolled patients during active infection and followed them longitudinally. Per the original data handling: By means of reference gene primer amplification, nucleated cell counts were estimated. Libraries were prepared by immunoSEQ multiplex PCR; TCRdb keeps only in-frame clonotypes and omits some of them. Clonal size and the V and J genes are those of that table, whereas D and trimming came from the DNA. The sample has some 140,000 clones, about 76% seen once. In this sample, this clone turned up once.

The chain links TRBV27 to TRBJ2-1; TRBD1 is a possible D gene (6 bases). The clonotype originates from an older woman with COVID-19, enrolled during active disease. Sample: peripheral blood. The CDR3 DNA reads TGTGCCAGCACCGAATTCAGGGGTGGGTCCTACAATGAGCAGTTCTTC. Amino acid sequence: CASTEFRGGSYNEQFF.